These 28 T cell receptor beta chains came from one sample sequenced in a study of beta chain features in type 1 diabetes. Notes on the study in general: There was a moderate but significant shortening of TCRB CDR3s in all four CD4+ subsets of Type 1 diabetes patients.

No antigen has been assigned to these receptors. Expressed TCRB transcripts were sequenced after all isolated RNA was converted to cDNA. The method was immunoSEQ multiplex PCR; TCRdb's version includes in-frame clones alone and lacks a portion of them. In the table there are 600,000 or so clones, more than 13% of which are singletons. The sequenced sample consisted of naive CD4+ T cells from blood. The receptors stem from a young man with type 1 diabetes.

In its sample, this clone was seen a few times. The sample carries other DNA sequences with the same CDR3. The chain is built from TRBV7-2 and TRBJ2-1; 7 nucleotides align to TRBD2. Germline values: CDR1 SGHTA, CDR2 FQGNSA. V lost 0 bases to trimming and J lost 3 bases; unmatched junction nucleotides: 2. CDR3 length equals 15 residues. The CDR3 bases are TGTGCCAGCAGCTTAGCGGCTAGCGGCTACAATGAGCAGTTCTTC. Its protein is CASSLAASGYNEQFF.

This clone has more than one count but fewer than ten. J is TRBJ2-1 and V is TRBV7-2, with 8 nucleotides matching TRBD1. V lost 7 bases to trimming and J lost 0 bases; unmatched junction nucleotides: 5. CDR3 length: 15 amino acids. The V gene's germline CDR1 is SGHTA and CDR2 FQGNSA. DNA for the CDR3: TGTGCCAGCAAGACAGGGGAATACTCCTACAATGAGCAGTTCTTC. Amino acids: CASKTGEYSYNEQFF.

This clone was counted a few times. J is TRBJ2-3 and V is TRBV10-3; 8 bases map to TRBD2. Germline CDR1 ENHRY, CDR2 SYGVKD. V was clipped by 6 bases and J by 4 bases; unmatched bases: 9. The CDR3 contains 15 residues. In DNA form, the CDR3 reads TGTGCCATCAGCCTAGCGGGCACCTTCGCAGATACGCAGTATTTT. It codes for CAISLAGTFADTQYF.

The gene calls are TRBV7-3 and TRBJ2-1; D not resolved. The germline gives CDR1 SGHTA, CDR2 FQGTGA. The CDR3 consists of 16 residues. V shed 0 bases and J shed 0 bases, with 9 bases lying between them. The CDR3 nucleotides read TGTGCCAGCAGCTTAACGATGGATAGCTCCTACAATGAGCAGTTCTTC. Its protein product is CASSLTMDSSYNEQFF. The entire variable domain, with the rest obtained from reference TRBV7-3 and TRBJ2-1, is as follows: GAGVSQTPSNKVTEKGKYVELRCDPISGHTALYWYRQSLGQGPEFLIYFQGTGAADDSGLPNDRFFAVRPEGSVSTLKIQRTERGDSAVYLCASSLTMDSSYNEQFFGPGTRLTVL.

Concerning this clone itself: The sample carries other DNA sequences with the same CDR3. The chain has TRBV18 and TRBJ2-1; D not resolved. The germline gives CDR1 KGHSH, CDR2 LQKENI. Trimming removed 3 bases at V and 2 bases at J, with 5 bases between. The CDR3 extends over 13 amino acids. The CDR3 DNA reads as TGTGCCAGCTCACCGGCAGCCTACAATGAGCAGTTCTTC. Translated: CASSPAAYNEQFF. Full variable domain (rest looked up from reference TRBV18 and TRBJ2-1): NAGVMQNPRHLVRRRGQEARLRCSPMKGHSHVYWYRQLPEEGLKFMVYLQKENIIDESGMPKERFSAEFPKEGPSILRIQQVVRGDSAAYFCASSPAAYNEQFFGPGTRLTVL.

V is TRBV7-2 and J is TRBJ2-5; 9 bases match TRBD2. CDR3 length: 14 amino acids. Germline CDR1 reads SGHTA; CDR2 reads FQGNSA. Trimming took 5 bases from V and 1 from J; bases not matched to a gene: 2. The CDR3 DNA follows: TGTGCCAGCAGCCGCGGGGGGGCCCAAGAGACCCAGTACTTC. This translates into CASSRGGAQETQYF.

As for this clone: Other DNA sequences in this specimen translate into the identical CDR3. The chain employs TRBV5-4 and TRBJ2-1; no definite D call. There are 11 residues in the CDR3. Per germline, CDR1 SGHNT and CDR2 YYREEE (reference sequence). Trimming took 1 base from V and 7 from J, leaving 3 bases between them. The CDR3 sequence: CASSLQNEQFF. The DNA for the CDR3 is TGTGCCAGCAGCTTGCAAAATGAGCAGTTCTTC.

This clone was observed a handful of times. This chain links TRBV7-2 with TRBJ2-7; no definite D call. This CDR3 has 16 residues. Trimming pared 0 bases from V and 1 base from J, leaving 13 bases between. Germline loops: CDR1 SGHTA, CDR2 FQGNSA. The CDR3, as DNA: TGTGCCAGCAGCTTAGCAAGTCCAACCCCTTCCTACGAGCAGTACTTC. It is translated as CASSLASPTPSYEQYF. The full variable domain, rest sourced from reference TRBV7-2 and TRBJ2-7, is GAGVSQSPSNKVTEKGKDVELRCDPISGHTALYWYRQSLGQGLEFLIYFQGNSAPDKSGLPSDRFSAERTGGSVSTLTIQRTQQEDSAVYLCASSLASPTPSYEQYFGPGTRLTVT.

The rearrangement joins TRBV6-4 to TRBJ1-5; 9 nucleotides line up with TRBD1. The J segment lost 6 bases and the V segment lost 0 bases, leaving 3 bases of the junction unmatched. The length of the CDR3 is 15 residues. The V gene's germline CDR1 is MRHNA and CDR2 SNTAGT. The CDR3 nucleotides read TGTGCCAGCAGTGACTCAATGACAGGGGGTCAGCCCCAGCATTTT. Translated, it gives CASSDSMTGGQPQHF.

The genes are TRBV7-3 and TRBJ2-3; 9 positions agree with TRBD2. Trimming took 5 bases from V and 3 from J; bases not matched to a gene: 6. CDR1 and CDR2 (germline): SGHTA, FQGTGA. The CDR3 is made up of 15 amino acids. The CDR3 DNA is TGTGCCAGCAGCCTAAGGACTAGCGCTACAGATACGCAGTATTTT. Translating it yields CASSLRTSATDTQYF.

The sample holds a few counts of this clone. The CDR3 reads CAWSETGGGYTF. Here the CDR3 DNA reads TGTGCCTGGAGCGAGACAGGGGGTGGCTACACCTTC. The chain uses TRBV30 and TRBJ1-2, with TRBD1 matching over 9 bases. With 3 bases clipped from V and 7 bases from J, the junction kept 3 bases outside the gene matches. Germline assignment: CDR1 GTSNPN and CDR2 SVGIG (reference sequence). The CDR3 sequence is 12 residues long.

The chain employs TRBV19 and TRBJ2-1; D gene ambiguous. This CDR3 has 14 amino acids. Germline CDR1 LNHDA, CDR2 SQIVND (reference sequence). The V and J ends lost 3 bases and 6 bases respectively, with 12 bases between them. CDR3 in amino acids: CASSISSSFNEQFF. DNA of the CDR3: TGTGCCAGTAGTATTAGCAGCTCGTTCAATGAGCAGTTCTTC.

In this sample, this clone turned up a few times. CDR3 sequence reads: CASSTPESPRGQFF. The CDR3 DNA is TGCGCCAGCAGCACCCCAGAATCTCCTAGGGGGCAGTTCTTC. The V and J genes are TRBV5-1 and TRBJ2-1, with D maybe TRBD1 (5 bases). Germline lookup yields CDR1 SGHRS and CDR2 YFSETQ. This CDR3 spans 14 amino acids. V was trimmed by 4 bases and J by 12 bases, leaving 20 bases between them.

The rearrangement joins TRBV14 to TRBJ1-2, with 8 bases identical to TRBD1. Germline assignment: CDR1 SGHDN and CDR2 FVKESK. After removal of 1 base from V and 5 bases from J, the junction contained 0 bases not matched to a gene. There are 13 residues in the CDR3. The CDR3: CASSQGQGYGYTF. The CDR3 region has the DNA TGTGCCAGCAGCCAAGGACAGGGGTATGGCTACACCTTC.

This clone has more than one count but fewer than ten. The V gene is TRBV30, the J gene TRBJ1-3, with D perhaps TRBD1 (6 bases). V was shortened by 5 bases and J by 1 base, with 12 bases between the two germline ends. Germline V lookup: CDR1 GTSNPN, CDR2 SVGIG (reference sequence). The CDR3 totals 14 residues. Here the CDR3 DNA reads TGTGCCTGGTCTAAGGGGGGTTCTGGAAACACCATATATTTT. Residues: CAWSKGGSGNTIYF.

This clone turned up a few times. V and J are TRBV7-8 and TRBJ1-6, with unresolved D. Trimming took 5 bases from V and 0 from J, leaving 20 bases between them. CDR1 and CDR2 (germline): SGHVS, FQNEAQ. This CDR3 is built from 19 residues. CDR3 nucleotides: TGTGCCAGCAGCCCTAATTCCGAAGGCAGCCGCTCCTATAATTCACCCCTCCACTTT. Protein sequence: CASSPNSEGSRSYNSPLHF.

This clone was seen more than once but under ten times. V and J are TRBV4-3 and TRBJ1-4; 9 bases match TRBD1. Germline V gives CDR1 LGHNA, CDR2 YSLEER. The J segment lost 8 bases and the V segment lost 2 bases, leaving 6 bases of the junction unmatched. The CDR3 runs to 15 residues. DNA of the CDR3: TGCGCCAGCAGCCAACCGGGACAGGGAAACGAAAAACTGTTTTTT. Translated: CASSQPGQGNEKLFF.

This clone showed up just a few times. This chain links TRBV28 with TRBJ1-5, with 11 bases matching TRBD1. Per the germline V gene, CDR1 is MDHEN and CDR2 is SYDVKM. CDR3 size: 19 residues. With V trimmed by 2 bases and J by 1 base, 10 bases remained unmatched. The CDR3 here is CASSLRDRGSGESNQPQHF. The CDR3 DNA reads as TGTGCCAGCAGTTTACGGGACAGGGGGAGCGGAGAAAGCAATCAGCCCCAGCATTTT.

CDR3 protein: CASSQEGGSPLHF. The CDR3 nucleotides are TGCGCCAGCAGCCAAGAAGGCGGGTCACCCCTCCACTTT. The chain joins TRBV4-3 to TRBJ1-6; no firm D call. The V and J ends lost 0 bases and 10 bases respectively, with 7 bases between them. Per germline, CDR1 LGHNA and CDR2 YSLEER. The CDR3 runs to 13 residues.

This clone came up a few times. The J gene is TRBJ2-1, the V gene TRBV2, with D unclear. Germline lookup yields CDR1 SNHLY and CDR2 FYNNEI. V shed 6 bases and J shed 10 bases, with 16 bases lying between them. The CDR3 sequence is 13 residues long. CDR3 in DNA: TGTGCCAGCAGGGCCCTTCCCGGTCTAGAGCAGTTCTTC. Its translation: CASRALPGLEQFF.

This chain uses TRBV28 with TRBJ1-2, with no clear D. The CDR3 runs to 12 residues. V lost 4 bases and J 1 base, leaving 4 bases between the germline ends. Germline lookup yields CDR1 MDHEN and CDR2 SYDVKM. CDR3 bases: TGTGCCAGCAGTTATGATAACTATGGCTACACCTTC. Amino acids: CASSYDNYGYTF.

V usage is TRBV5-1 and J usage is TRBJ2-1, with D tentatively TRBD2 (6 bases). The V end lost 4 bases, the J end lost 0 bases, and 14 bases lay between the germline ends. The CDR3 spans 16 residues. The V gene's germline CDR1 is SGHRS and CDR2 YFSETQ. The CDR3 nucleotides read TGCGCCAGCAGCCTACTTAGCGGAGCCTCCTACAATGAGCAGTTCTTC. It specifies CASSLLSGASYNEQFF.

The CDR3 DNA sequence: TGTGCCAGCAGCCGGCTTGGGCCAGATACGCAGTATTTT. Translation gives CASSRLGPDTQYF. The chain has TRBV7-2 and TRBJ2-3; D unresolved. Germline-derived CDR1 and CDR2 are SGHTA and FQGNSA. The CDR3 spans 13 residues. V lost 5 bases and J 4 bases, leaving 10 bases between the germline ends.

V gene TRBV29-1 combines with J gene TRBJ2-5; the D gene could be TRBD1 or TRBD2 (5 bases each). The CDR3 contains 11 residues. Per the germline V gene, CDR1 is SQVTM and CDR2 is ANQGSEA. V was pared by 6 bases and J by 7 bases, with 12 bases between. CDR3 in DNA: TGCAGCGTGCCCGGGGCGGGGACCCAGTACTTC. Translated, it gives CSVPGAGTQYF.

This clone showed up just a few times. V gene TRBV5-1 combines with J gene TRBJ1-1, with 8 bases that match TRBD1. This CDR3 has 15 residues. J gave up 1 base and V 4 bases, and 6 bases lay outside the gene matches. The V gene's germline CDR1 is SGHRS and CDR2 YFSETQ. CDR3 amino acids: CASSTGQGRNTEAFF. CDR3 nucleotide sequence: TGCGCCAGCAGCACAGGACAGGGAAGGAACACTGAAGCTTTCTTT.

This clone was observed a few times. This chain's CDR3 is CASSQDPGPRGTGELFF. CDR3 DNA: TGTGCCAGCAGCCAAGATCCAGGACCTAGGGGCACCGGGGAGCTGTTTTTT. The chain couples TRBV4-2 to TRBJ2-2; tentatively, D is TRBD1 (5 bases). Trimming shortened V by 0 bases and J by 4 bases, and 15 bases separated the two germline ends. The CDR3 contains 17 residues. CDR1 is LGHNA and CDR2 is YNFKEQ in the germline V gene.

This clone was counted between two and nine times. The gene calls are TRBV30 and TRBJ1-1; no definite D call. V was cut by 1 base and J by 3 bases, with 9 bases left in between. Per germline, CDR1 GTSNPN and CDR2 SVGIG (reference sequence). CDR3 length: 13 residues. This CDR3 reads CAWSGSMDTEAFF. DNA for the CDR3: TGTGCCTGGAGTGGCAGTATGGACACTGAAGCTTTCTTT.

This rearrangement joins TRBV10-2 to TRBJ2-5; maybe TRBD2 (5 bases). The V gene's germline CDR1 is WSHSY and CDR2 SAAADI. CDR3 length equals 13 residues. With 9 bases removed from V and 9 bases from J, the gap between germline ends came to 20 bases. CDR3 nucleotide sequence: TGCGCCAGTACCACACTTCAAACCGGGGCCCAGTACTTC. Protein: CASTTLQTGAQYF.